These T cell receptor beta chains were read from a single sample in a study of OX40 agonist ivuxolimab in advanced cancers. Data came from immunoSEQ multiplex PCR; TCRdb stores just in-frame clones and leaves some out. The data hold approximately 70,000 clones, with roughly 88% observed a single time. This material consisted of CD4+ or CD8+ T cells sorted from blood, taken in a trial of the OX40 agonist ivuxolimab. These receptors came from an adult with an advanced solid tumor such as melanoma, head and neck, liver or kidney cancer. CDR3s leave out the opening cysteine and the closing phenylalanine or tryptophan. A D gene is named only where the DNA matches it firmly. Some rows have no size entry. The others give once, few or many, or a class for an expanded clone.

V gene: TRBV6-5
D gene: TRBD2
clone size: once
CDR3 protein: ASSRRELETQY

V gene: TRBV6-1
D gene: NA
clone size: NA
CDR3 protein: ASSEVIEDEQY

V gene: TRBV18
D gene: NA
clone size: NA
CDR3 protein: ASSLYTDTQY

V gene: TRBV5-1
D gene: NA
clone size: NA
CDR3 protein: ASSLAAAEGTEAF

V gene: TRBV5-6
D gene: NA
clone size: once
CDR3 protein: ASTLNRGSGANVLT

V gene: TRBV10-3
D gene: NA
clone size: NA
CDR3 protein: AISQGIPSYEQY

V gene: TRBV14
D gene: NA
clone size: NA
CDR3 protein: ASSHWWINEQF

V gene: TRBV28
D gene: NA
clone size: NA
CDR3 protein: ATATVNTEAF

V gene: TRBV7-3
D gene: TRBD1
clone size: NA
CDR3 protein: ASSSDRGEAF

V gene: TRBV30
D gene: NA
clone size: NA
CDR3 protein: AWSMGTANTGELF

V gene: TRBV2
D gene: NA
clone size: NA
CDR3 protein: ASSDRVSVPYNEQF

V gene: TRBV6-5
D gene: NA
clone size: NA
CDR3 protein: ASSPDLWGEKLF

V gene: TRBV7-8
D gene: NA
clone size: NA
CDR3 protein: ASSLGGINEKLF

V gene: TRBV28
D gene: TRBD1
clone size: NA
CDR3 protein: ASSIWGRGLNYGYT

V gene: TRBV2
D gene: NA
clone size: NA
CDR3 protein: ASRVGGAYPEQY

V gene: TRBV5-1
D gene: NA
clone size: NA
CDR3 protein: ASSLTGTPNEKLF

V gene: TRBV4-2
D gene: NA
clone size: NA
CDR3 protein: ASSQDRGETQY

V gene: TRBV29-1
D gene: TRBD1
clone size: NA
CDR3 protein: SVDFTGGRGPGELF

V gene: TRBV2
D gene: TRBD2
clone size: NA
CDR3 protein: ASSEEAGGADTQY

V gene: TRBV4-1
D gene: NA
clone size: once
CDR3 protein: ASRAGGRINSPLH

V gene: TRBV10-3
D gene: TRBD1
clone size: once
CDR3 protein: AISDHDRGGENTIY